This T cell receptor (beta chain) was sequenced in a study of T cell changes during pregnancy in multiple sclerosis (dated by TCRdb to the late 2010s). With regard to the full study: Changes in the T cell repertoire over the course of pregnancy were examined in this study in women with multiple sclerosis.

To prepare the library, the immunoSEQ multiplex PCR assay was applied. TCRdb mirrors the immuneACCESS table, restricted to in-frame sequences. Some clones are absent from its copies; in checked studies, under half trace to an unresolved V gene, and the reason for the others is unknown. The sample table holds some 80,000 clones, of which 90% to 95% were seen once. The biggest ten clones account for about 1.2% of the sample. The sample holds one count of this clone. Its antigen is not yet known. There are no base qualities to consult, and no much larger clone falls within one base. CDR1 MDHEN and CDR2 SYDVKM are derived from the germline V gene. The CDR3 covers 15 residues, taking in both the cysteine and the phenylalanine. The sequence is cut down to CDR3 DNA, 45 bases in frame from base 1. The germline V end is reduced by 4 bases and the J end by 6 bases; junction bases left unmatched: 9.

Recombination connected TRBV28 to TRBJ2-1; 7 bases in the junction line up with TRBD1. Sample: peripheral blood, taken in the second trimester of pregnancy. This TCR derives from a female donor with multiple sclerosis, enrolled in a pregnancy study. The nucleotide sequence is TGTGCCAGCAGTTCGGCGACAGGGCACGGCAATGAGCAGTTCTTC. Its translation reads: CASSSATGHGNEQFF.